This TCR beta chain stems from a study of T cells in tumors and immune-related adverse events. Assay used: immunoSEQ multiplex PCR; TCRdb lists only in-frame clones, some missing. The sample holds 9,900 or so clones, 85% to 95% seen once. The germline V gene encodes CDR1 SGHAT and CDR2 FQNNGV. V was shortened by 4 bases and J by 5 bases, with 9 bases between the two germline ends. The CDR3 contains 13 residues. This receptor was obtained from a female donor with metastatic renal cell carcinoma. The chain uses TRBV11-2 and TRBJ1-5; the D is unclear. This specimen was lymph node tissue, taken from a patient treated with anti-PD-1 therapy. The CDR3 nucleotides are TGTGCCAGCAGCTCGAGGGCCTATCAGCCCCAGCATTTT. Amino acids: CASSSRAYQPQHF.